The clone carrying this TCR beta chain was seen repeatedly, ten times or more. Its antigen is not known. This sample was included in a study of CD8+CD57+ T cells in acquired aplastic anemia. Study at large: The DNA of sorted CD4+ and CD8+ cells averaged approximately 3.2 ug. Findings of the study overall: Patients versus controls showed no significant CD8+ Simpson's diversity difference. Fewer than 35 sequences, all CD8+ CDR3, were shared between patients and controls.

Germline lookup yields CDR1 MNHEY and CDR2 SVGAGI. CDR3 length equals 14 residues. The J segment lost 8 bases and the V segment lost 4 bases, leaving 7 bases of the junction unmatched. CDR3 and TCR beta VDJ profiling relied on genomic DNA as the template. TCRdb re-called the reads with MiXCR, one entry per CDR3 protein. Among 250,000 to 300,000 distinct CDR3 sequences listed, about 56% were seen once. The TCR comes from a human donor with severe aplastic anemia or a healthy control (not recorded which). V usage is TRBV6-5 and J usage is TRBJ1-3; 8 bases align to TRBD1. Material for sequencing was sorted CD4+, CD8+, or CD8+CD57+ T cells (not recorded which) from PBMCs. The CDR3 here is CASSFRQGTDTIYF. CDR3 coding DNA: TGTGCCAGCAGTTTCAGACAGGGGACGGACACCATATATTTT.